Listed here are 28 T cell receptor beta chains from one sample, sequenced in a study of T cell responses to AZD1222 COVID-19 vaccine. The protocol was immunoSEQ multiplex PCR, while the TCRdb copy is restricted to in-frame clones and leaves out a portion. The repertoire holds over 85,000 clones, with roughly 92% as singletons. Here the sequenced sample was peripheral blood, taken on day 0 of AZD1222 vaccination. These TCRs come from an adult in good health.

This chain uses TRBV6-5 with TRBJ2-7, with D possibly being TRBD2 (6 bases). CDR3 size: 14 residues. With 5 bases removed from V and 5 bases from J, the gap between germline ends came to 16 bases. The germline V gene encodes CDR1 MNHEY and CDR2 SVGAGI. CDR3 region: CASSPPRGGNEQYF. The CDR3 DNA is TGTGCCAGCAGTCCCCCGAGGGGCGGGAACGAGCAGTACTTC.

The J gene is TRBJ2-3, the V gene TRBV28; D is undetermined. Germline loops: CDR1 MDHEN, CDR2 SYDVKM. Trimming took off 2 bases at V and 7 bases at J, with 10 bases between the two ends. This CDR3 spans 13 amino acids. CDR3 sequence: CASSLPAPYTQYF. CDR3 sequence (DNA): TGTGCCAGCAGTTTACCGGCCCCGTATACGCAGTATTTT.

The chain couples TRBV28 to TRBJ1-2; the D is unclear. Trimming shortened V by 5 bases and J by 4 bases, and 17 bases separated the two germline ends. Per the germline V gene, CDR1 is MDHEN and CDR2 is SYDVKM. This CDR3 is 15 amino acids long. CDR3 DNA sequence: TGTGCCAGCAGTCCCGGTCGGATGAAGGGCTATGGCTACACCTTC. Translated: CASSPGRMKGYGYTF.

This CDR3 is CASPDGRNGYTF. The CDR3 nucleotides read TGTGCCAGCCCTGACGGCCGAAACGGCTACACCTTC. This chain connects TRBV19 to TRBJ1-2, with D unclear. Trimming removed 9 bases at V and 8 bases at J, with 16 bases between. The CDR3 length is 12 residues. Germline V CDR1 and CDR2: LNHDA, SQIVND (reference sequence).

Here the CDR3 reads CASSLDIGSTEQYF. The DNA of the CDR3 is TGCGCCAGCAGCTTAGACATTGGGTCTACGGAGCAGTACTTC. The V gene is TRBV5-1, the J gene TRBJ2-7; the D is unclear. The CDR3 is 14 amino acids. Trimming removed 2 bases at V and 7 bases at J, with 16 bases between. Germline V gene sequence: CDR1 SGHRS, CDR2 YFSETQ.

The genes are TRBV6-5 and TRBJ1-2; perhaps TRBD1 as D (6 bases). The CDR3 is made up of 15 amino acids. V was pared by 6 bases and J by 4 bases, with 18 bases between. Germline V gives CDR1 MNHEY, CDR2 SVGAGI. The CDR3 protein is CASRDTGRTFYGYTF. As DNA, the CDR3 is TGTGCCAGCAGAGACACAGGGAGGACTTTCTATGGCTACACCTTC.

The V and J genes are TRBV5-1 and TRBJ1-3; D is unclear. Per the germline V gene, CDR1 is SGHRS and CDR2 is YFSETQ. CDR3 length: 15 amino acids. Trimming left V 5 bases short and J 4 bases short, with 16 bases between. CDR3 loop: CASRNGGSPGNTIYF. For the CDR3, the DNA is TGCGCCAGCAGGAACGGTGGGTCCCCGGGAAACACCATATATTTT.

Only a few counts were recorded for this clone. The CDR3: CASSESIVLPPFGHQPQHF. The CDR3 DNA reads TGCGCCAGCAGTGAGTCCATCGTGTTACCCCCCTTCGGTCATCAGCCCCAGCATTTT. The chain has TRBV10-2 and TRBJ1-5; D remains unclear. V lost 0 bases and J lost 5, with 23 bases in between. Germline values: CDR1 WSHSY, CDR2 SAAADI. The CDR3 is 19 residues long.

This clone showed up just a few times. The chain combines TRBV30 with TRBJ1-1; D is unresolved. This CDR3 contains 14 residues. Trimming removed 0 bases from V and 1 base from J, with 9 bases in between. Germline V lookup: CDR1 GTSNPN, CDR2 SVGIG (reference sequence). The CDR3 DNA reads TGTGCCTGGAGTGTAATGGGCACGAACACTGAAGCTTTCTTT. This sequence encodes CAWSVMGTNTEAFF.

The V gene is TRBV3-1 (or the pseudogene TRBV3-2), the J gene TRBJ1-2; 10 bases align to TRBD1. V lost 5 bases, J lost 4 bases, and 13 bases stayed unmatched. This CDR3 is built from 17 residues. The germline V gene has CDR1 LGHDT and CDR2 YNNKEL (reference sequence). The CDR3 sequence is CASSAHYRDRGVYGYTF. The CDR3 nucleotides read TGTGCCAGCAGCGCTCACTACCGGGACAGGGGAGTCTATGGCTACACCTTC.

This chain links TRBV20-1 with TRBJ1-6; D is ambiguous. This CDR3 is built from 18 residues. The germline V gene has CDR1 DFQATT and CDR2 SNEGSKA (reference sequence). Trimming took 3 bases from V and 2 from J, leaving 20 bases between them. The CDR3 region is CSASSPGESVAYNSPLHF. The CDR3 nucleotides are TGCAGTGCTAGTTCCCCGGGCGAAAGTGTTGCCTATAATTCACCCCTCCACTTT.

This chain links TRBV10-3 with TRBJ1-1; D not certain. The CDR3 sequence is 13 residues long. Trimming cost V 6 bases and J 3 bases, with 11 bases left between them. The germline gives CDR1 ENHRY, CDR2 SYGVKD. The CDR3 DNA reads TGTGCCATCAGGCGTCCCCCGGACACTGAAGCTTTCTTT. Protein product: CAIRRPPDTEAFF.

The chain combines TRBV6-6 with TRBJ1-1; D not resolved. Looked up from germline, CDR1 is MNHNY and CDR2 is SVGAGI (reference sequence). The CDR3 contains 14 residues. Trimming took off 3 bases at V and 1 base at J, with 9 bases between the two ends. CDR3 sequence (DNA): TGTGCCAGCAGTTATGCCGACAAGAACACTGAAGCTTTCTTT. Translating it yields CASSYADKNTEAFF.

The chain links TRBV6-5 to TRBJ1-1, with a weak D call TRBD1 (5 bases). V lost 5 bases and J 3 bases, leaving 13 bases between the germline ends. This CDR3 has 14 amino acids. The germline gives CDR1 MNHEY, CDR2 SVGAGI. The CDR3 DNA reads TGTGCCAGCAGTCCCTGGGGGGAGTACACTGAAGCTTTCTTT. It encodes CASSPWGEYTEAFF.

This sequence joins TRBV3-1 (or the pseudogene TRBV3-2) and TRBJ1-3, with D hard to call. The CDR3 covers 15 residues. In germline, CDR1 is LGHDT, CDR2 YNNKEL (reference sequence). V shed 0 bases and J shed 2 bases, with 8 bases lying between them. CDR3 loop: CASSQEVSAGNTIYF. The CDR3 DNA reads as TGTGCCAGCAGCCAAGAAGTATCCGCTGGAAACACCATATATTTT.

The V and J genes are TRBV7-2 and TRBJ2-1; D uncertain. V was trimmed by 5 bases and J by 4 bases, leaving 15 bases between them. This CDR3 is 15 amino acids long. Germline V gives CDR1 SGHTA, CDR2 FQGNSA. CDR3 sequence: CASSLDGTQYNEQFF. CDR3 DNA sequence: TGTGCCAGCAGCCTTGACGGCACCCAATACAATGAGCAGTTCTTC.

The count of this clone is one. The chain employs TRBV16 and TRBJ1-4; tentatively, D is TRBD1 (5 bases). Germline values: CDR1 KGHSY, CDR2 FQNENV. CDR3 length: 15 amino acids. The V end lost 0 bases, the J end lost 5 bases, and 10 bases lay between the germline ends. DNA for the CDR3: TGTGCCAGCAGCCAATCGGGGACGGGAAATGAAAAACTGTTTTTT. Residues: CASSQSGTGNEKLFF.

The V call is TRBV5-4, the J call TRBJ2-3; 7 nucleotides align to TRBD1. J was trimmed by 4 bases and V by 7 bases; bases with no gene match: 6. Germline CDR1 is SGHNT and CDR2 is YYREEE (reference sequence). CDR3 length: 13 amino acids. DNA of the CDR3: TGTGCCAGCGTGGGTCAGGGGGCAGATACGCAGTATTTT. Translated, it gives CASVGQGADTQYF.

The rearrangement joins TRBV10-3 to TRBJ2-1; the D is unclear. CDR1 ENHRY and CDR2 SYGVKD come from the germline V gene. Trimming removed 10 bases from V and 5 bases from J, with 9 bases in between. This CDR3 spans 11 amino acids. CDR3 nucleotides: TGTGCCACCTCCGCCAACAATGAGCAGTTCTTC. Protein: CATSANNEQFF.

V is TRBV3-1 (or the pseudogene TRBV3-2) and J is TRBJ1-1; weak D call: TRBD1 (5 bases). Germline V gene lookup returns CDR1 LGHDT and CDR2 YNNKEL (reference sequence). The CDR3 totals 14 residues. Deletions cut 7 bases from V and 5 bases from J, with 17 bases between. The DNA of the CDR3 is TGTGCCAGCACGATCAGGGCGTCTAAGACTGAAGCTTTCTTT. It codes for CASTIRASKTEAFF.

This clone was observed once. Written as DNA, the CDR3 is TGTGCCAGCAGTTTTGGTGTCATTGGCAGGGGCGAAGGCAATGAGCAGTTCTTC. It codes for CASSFGVIGRGEGNEQFF. The chain uses TRBV27 and TRBJ2-1; tentatively, D is TRBD1 (6 bases). This CDR3 is built from 18 residues. Trimming left V 3 bases short and J 6 bases short, with 24 bases between. Germline values: CDR1 MNHEY, CDR2 SMNVEV (reference sequence).

The chain combines TRBV4-3 with TRBJ2-5; a possible D gene is TRBD1 (6 bases). The CDR3 length is 14 residues. In germline, CDR1 is LGHNA, CDR2 YSLEER. Trimming stripped 4 bases from V and 9 bases from J, with 18 bases between. The CDR3 DNA sequence: TGCGCCAGCAGCCCCTCGTCGAGGGCAGGGGCCCAGTACTTC. This encodes CASSPSSRAGAQYF.

This clone was observed a single time. The V and J genes are TRBV24-1 and TRBJ1-5; D not resolved. V gave up 4 bases and J gave up 6 bases, with 6 bases separating them. The germline V gene has CDR1 KGHDR and CDR2 SFDVKD. The CDR3 consists of 12 residues. CDR3 protein: CATSEGGQPQHF. In DNA form, the CDR3 reads TGTGCCACCAGTGAGGGCGGTCAGCCCCAGCATTTT.

This clone occurred a few times. The chain carries TRBV5-1 and TRBJ2-1; 9 positions agree with TRBD2. Germline V gene lookup returns CDR1 SGHRS and CDR2 YFSETQ. CDR3 size: 15 residues. With V trimmed by 4 bases and J by 0 bases, 2 bases remained unmatched. CDR3 DNA sequence: TGCGCCAGCAGCGGTAGCGGGAGCTCCTACAATGAGCAGTTCTTC. This sequence encodes CASSGSGSSYNEQFF.

This clone was seen only once. This sequence joins TRBV10-2 and TRBJ1-2; TRBD1 matches at 7 bases. After removal of 3 bases from V and 4 bases from J, the junction contained 11 bases not matched to a gene. From germline, CDR1 is WSHSY and CDR2 SAAADI. There are 16 residues in the CDR3. CDR3 protein: CASSDDRESVSYGYTF. The CDR3 DNA reads as TGCGCCAGCAGTGATGACAGGGAGAGCGTTTCCTATGGCTACACCTTC.

The chain is built from TRBV30 and TRBJ1-2; unclear D gene. Germline-derived CDR1 and CDR2 are GTSNPN and SVGIG (reference sequence). With 4 bases removed from V and 4 bases from J, the gap between germline ends came to 19 bases. The length of the CDR3 is 15 residues. The CDR3 loop is CAWTQRWASGYGYTF. As DNA, the CDR3 is TGTGCCTGGACCCAGCGTTGGGCATCTGGCTATGGCTACACCTTC.

The chain is built from TRBV27 and TRBJ1-1; possible D gene TRBD1, 6 bases. Trimming shortened V by 6 bases and J by 3 bases, and 17 bases separated the two germline ends. Germline CDR1 MNHEY, CDR2 SMNVEV (reference sequence). There are 15 residues in the CDR3. The CDR3 is CASSPLGGRYTEAFF. In nucleotides, the CDR3 is TGTGCCAGCAGCCCCCTAGGGGGTAGGTACACTGAAGCTTTCTTT.

The gene calls are TRBV11-2 and TRBJ2-5, with D perhaps assigned TRBD1 or TRBD2 (5 bases each). The ends were cut back, 2 bases at V and 7 bases at J, with 14 bases in the middle. CDR1 and CDR2 (germline): SGHAT, FQNNGV. The CDR3 is made up of 14 amino acids. CDR3 in DNA: TGTGCCAGCAGCTTACCAGGGACCGGGCGGACCCAGTACTTC. Translating it yields CASSLPGTGRTQYF. The full variable domain, in which reference TRBV11-2 and TRBJ2-5 provide the parts outside the CDR3, is EAGVAQSPRYKIIEKRQSVAFWCNPISGHATLYWYQQILGQGPKLLIQFQNNGVVDDSQLPKDRFSAERLKGVDSTLKIQPAKLEDSAVYLCASSLPGTGRTQYFGPGTRLLVL.